Below are 30 T cell receptor beta chains sequenced from a single sample in a study of beta chain features in type 1 diabetes. The isolated RNA, all of it, was reverse transcribed, so expressed TCRB transcripts were what got sequenced. Assay: immunoSEQ multiplex PCR; the TCRdb copy retains only in-frame clones and omits some. Counted here are hundreds of thousands of clones, 10% to 15% occurring once; the ten biggest clones make up about 0.017%. The material sequenced was naive CD4+ T cells from blood. These receptors were obtained from a man younger than 35 in good health.

This clone has more than one count but fewer than ten. The gene calls are TRBV7-3 and TRBJ2-1, with 8 bases fitting TRBD2. This CDR3 comprises 16 residues. V trimming: 5 bases; J trimming: 4 bases; junction bases outside the gene matches: 10. Germline V CDR1 and CDR2: SGHTA, FQGTGA. In nucleotides, the CDR3 is TGTGCCAGCAGCCCGCGGTCTAGCGGGTCTTACAATGAGCAGTTCTTC. Amino acids: CASSPRSSGSYNEQFF.

V usage is TRBV6-1 and J usage is TRBJ2-3, with 7 bases lining up with TRBD2. The germline gives CDR1 MNHNS, CDR2 SASEGT. This CDR3 region has 16 residues. The trim removed 4 bases at V and 4 bases at J, leaving 11 bases unmatched. CDR3 DNA: TGTGCCAGCAGTGCCGGGGGAGGGCAGAGGCCAGATACGCAGTATTTT. It yields the protein CASSAGGGQRPDTQYF.

As for this clone: Different DNA sequences within this sample yield the same CDR3. The chain couples TRBV18 to TRBJ1-2; 9 nucleotides align to TRBD1. The CDR3 loop spans 15 amino acids. Germline CDR1 KGHSH, CDR2 LQKENI. The V segment lost 2 bases and the J segment 2 bases; nucleotides outside the gene matches: 3. CDR3 bases: TGTGCCAGCTCACCAGGGACAGGGCCGAACTATGGCTACACCTTC. This translates into CASSPGTGPNYGYTF.

The chain couples TRBV2 to TRBJ1-5, with D possibly being TRBD1 (6 bases). The V end lost 11 bases, the J end lost 7 bases, and 18 bases lay between the germline ends. The CDR3 runs to 13 residues. Germline loops: CDR1 SNHLY, CDR2 FYNNEI. CDR3 bases: TGTGCCTGCCACCAAACAGGGTACCAGCCCCAGCATTTT. This sequence encodes CACHQTGYQPQHF.

V usage is TRBV30 and J usage is TRBJ1-2; D not certain. This CDR3 is built from 12 residues. CDR1 and CDR2 (germline): GTSNPN, SVGIG (reference sequence). V was trimmed by 0 bases and J by 6 bases, leaving 8 bases between them. Here the CDR3 reads CAWSVTRHGYTF. The CDR3 region has the DNA TGTGCCTGGAGTGTAACTCGTCATGGCTACACCTTC.

This chain links TRBV18 with TRBJ2-3; TRBD1 aligns across 7 bases. The CDR3 is 15 amino acids. The J segment lost 2 bases and the V segment lost 5 bases, leaving 7 bases of the junction unmatched. Germline V lookup: CDR1 KGHSH, CDR2 LQKENI. This chain's CDR3 is CASSTRTGPTDTQYF. The CDR3 nucleotides read TGTGCCAGCTCAACGAGGACAGGACCCACAGATACGCAGTATTTT.

V gene TRBV7-3 combines with J gene TRBJ2-2, with TRBD1 matching over 7 bases. The V gene end was trimmed by 5 bases and the J gene end by 2 bases; junction bases not matched to a gene: 5. Looked up from germline, CDR1 is SGHTA and CDR2 is FQGTGA. The CDR3 spans 15 residues. CDR3 in amino acids: CASSRGTVNTGELFF. The CDR3 nucleotides read TGTGCCAGCAGCCGAGGGACAGTTAACACCGGGGAGCTGTTTTTT.

This chain uses TRBV5-6 with TRBJ1-6; 9 positions match TRBD1. CDR1 is SGHDT and CDR2 is YYEEEE in the germline V gene. The trim removed 4 bases at V and 6 bases at J, leaving 2 bases unmatched. The CDR3 contains 14 residues. The CDR3 region has the DNA TGTGCCAGCAGCCGGGACAGGGCTAATTCACCCCTCCACTTT. It codes for CASSRDRANSPLHF.

The rearrangement uses TRBV7-3 and TRBJ2-6; 10 bases are a match to TRBD1. Per the germline V gene, CDR1 is SGHTA and CDR2 is FQGTGA. The CDR3 runs 18 residues. The ends lost 4 bases at V and 0 bases at J; junction bases unmatched: 6. Here the CDR3 reads CASSSSGTGASGANVLTF. The CDR3 DNA sequence: TGTGCCAGCAGCTCCTCCGGGACAGGGGCCTCTGGGGCCAACGTCCTGACTTTC.

Many counts were recorded for this clone. The V and J genes are TRBV10-3 and TRBJ2-5; D is undetermined. The germline V and J ends were trimmed by 4 bases and 3 bases, with 6 bases remaining between them. The germline CDR1 and CDR2 sequences are ENHRY and SYGVKD. The CDR3 runs to 12 residues. CDR3 in amino acids: CAISGPEETQYF. The CDR3, as DNA: TGTGCCATCAGTGGGCCAGAAGAGACCCAGTACTTC.

Turning to this clone: Germline is not matched at one junction end, which may reflect a read error. The chain combines TRBV7-7 with TRBJ2-1, with D uncertain. The CDR3 extends over 13 amino acids. Germline CDR1 and CDR2: SSHAT and FNYEAQ (reference sequence). DNA for the CDR3: TGTGCTAGCAGCTTAGCTACACGGGATGAGCAGTTCTTC. This gives the protein CASSLATRDEQFF.

The chain carries TRBV7-6 and TRBJ2-7; D is possibly TRBD1 (5 bases). V was trimmed by 10 bases and J by 2 bases, leaving 21 bases between them. The V gene's germline CDR1 is SGHVS and CDR2 FNYEAQ. The CDR3 is 15 amino acids. The CDR3 DNA sequence: TGTGCCACGTCAGGTCAGGAAGGGGCAACCTACGAGCAGTACTTC. Encoded protein: CATSGQEGATYEQYF.

This clone occurred a few times. The chain joins TRBV30 to TRBJ2-1; the D gene is possibly TRBD2 (5 bases). CDR3 size: 15 residues. Germline V gene data show CDR1 as GTSNPN and CDR2 as SVGIG (reference sequence). V was pared by 4 bases and J by 0 bases, with 13 bases between. The CDR3 DNA is TGTGCCTGGAACCTCGGGGTTTCCTCCTACAATGAGCAGTTCTTC. It encodes CAWNLGVSSYNEQFF.

In its sample, this clone was seen a few times. The CDR3 is CASRLTSAGGGEQFF. The CDR3 DNA reads as TGTGCCAGCAGATTGACTAGCGCAGGTGGCGGTGAGCAGTTCTTC. This chain uses TRBV5-6 with TRBJ2-1; 8 bases fit TRBD2. CDR3 size: 15 residues. Unmatched junction bases numbered 13, after V lost 5 bases and J lost 9 bases. Germline CDR1 is SGHDT and CDR2 is YYEEEE.

The gene calls are TRBV5-1 and TRBJ1-1, with 7 bases aligning to TRBD1. Trimming took 3 bases from V and 1 from J; bases not matched to a gene: 6. Germline CDR1 reads SGHRS; CDR2 reads YFSETQ. The CDR3 length is 15 residues. The CDR3 spells CASSSSGTANTEAFF. In nucleotides, the CDR3 is TGCGCCAGCAGCTCCTCCGGGACAGCGAACACTGAAGCTTTCTTT. The whole variable domain, remainder taken from reference TRBV5-1 and TRBJ1-1, is KAGVTQTPRYLIKTRGQQVTLSCSPISGHRSVSWYQQTPGQGLQFLFEYFSETQRNKGNFPGRFSGRQFSNSRSEMNVSTLELGDSALYLCASSSSGTANTEAFFGQGTRLTVV.

This chain joins TRBV10-3 and TRBJ2-6; D perhaps matches TRBD2 (5 bases). The CDR3 runs 17 residues. The V end was cut by 0 bases, the J end by 0 bases, with 9 bases between. Looked up from germline, CDR1 is ENHRY and CDR2 is SYGVKD. The CDR3 nucleotides read TGTGCCATCAGTGAGTCGACTCGGGGCTCTGGGGCCAACGTCCTGACTTTC. Amino acids: CAISESTRGSGANVLTF.

This chain connects TRBV28 to TRBJ1-5, with D possibly being TRBD1 (5 bases). Per germline, CDR1 MDHEN and CDR2 SYDVKM. Trimming removed 10 bases from V and 4 bases from J, with 17 bases in between. The CDR3 runs to 14 residues. The CDR3 loop reads CATPGVVKNQPQHF. The CDR3 DNA follows: TGTGCCACCCCGGGGGTCGTGAAAAATCAGCCCCAGCATTTT.

The genes are TRBV29-1 and TRBJ2-1, with 12 nucleotides matching TRBD2. V dropped 7 bases and J dropped 8; count of bases not matched to a gene: 15. Per germline, CDR1 SQVTM and CDR2 ANQGSEA. This CDR3 is 16 amino acids long. CDR3 in DNA: TGCAGCGCCGACTCTAGCGGGAGGGCCCGGCGCGATGAGCAGTTCTTC. Protein sequence: CSADSSGRARRDEQFF.

There are a few counts of this clone. The genes are TRBV9 and TRBJ2-7, with TRBD2 matching over 8 bases. The CDR3 extends over 15 amino acids. V lost 0 bases to trimming and J lost 2 bases; unmatched junction nucleotides: 4. Germline V gene sequence: CDR1 SGDLS, CDR2 YYNGEE. CDR3 in amino acids: CASSVEPSGPYEQYF. The DNA of the CDR3 is TGTGCCAGCAGCGTAGAACCTAGCGGGCCCTACGAGCAGTACTTC.

The rearrangement links TRBV5-5 to TRBJ2-1; tentative D call: TRBD1 (5 bases). This CDR3 is 16 amino acids long. CDR1 is SGHKS and CDR2 is YYEKEE in the germline V gene (reference sequence). V was pared by 1 base and J by 0 bases, with 11 bases between. The CDR3 DNA reads TGTGCCAGCAGCTTGTTGGTCAGGGACTCCTACAATGAGCAGTTCTTC. As protein: CASSLLVRDSYNEQFF.

Only a few counts were recorded for this clone. Other nucleotide sequences in the sample specify the same CDR3. The V gene is TRBV4-2, the J gene TRBJ2-5; possibly TRBD2 for D (6 bases). This CDR3 region has 13 residues. From germline, CDR1 is LGHNA and CDR2 YNFKEQ. V gave up 2 bases and J gave up 2 bases, with 6 bases separating them. The CDR3 DNA reads TGTGCCAGCAGCCAACGGGGGCAAGAGACCCAGTACTTC. This sequence encodes CASSQRGQETQYF.

J is TRBJ1-6 and V is TRBV7-6; unclear D gene. The CDR3 is 15 residues long. In germline, CDR1 is SGHVS, CDR2 FNYEAQ. With 5 bases removed from V and 14 bases from J, the gap between germline ends came to 22 bases. Here the CDR3 reads CASSPPGVRSRALHF. The CDR3 bases are TGTGCCAGCAGCCCCCCGGGAGTGAGGAGTAGGGCCCTCCACTTT.

This rearrangement joins TRBV5-4 to TRBJ1-2, with 8 bases lining up with TRBD1. Per the germline V gene, CDR1 is SGHNT and CDR2 is YYREEE (reference sequence). The V segment lost 4 bases and the J segment 6 bases; nucleotides outside the gene matches: 17. This CDR3 contains 17 residues. Here the CDR3 DNA reads TGTGCCAGCAGCCGGACCTTCGGCAGGGGGCGCGAGGATGGCTACACCTTC. Its translation is CASSRTFGRGREDGYTF. Full variable domain (outside the CDR3, taken from reference TRBV5-4 and TRBJ1-2): ETGVTQSPTHLIKTRGQQVTLRCSSQSGHNTVSWYQQALGQGPQFIFQYYREEENGRGNFPPRFSGLQFPNYSSELNVNALELDDSALYLCASSRTFGRGREDGYTFGSGTRLTVV.

The V gene is TRBV5-1, the J gene TRBJ2-1; TRBD1 is a possible D gene (6 bases). The germline V and J ends were trimmed by 5 bases and 2 bases, with 17 bases remaining between them. The CDR3 is made up of 16 amino acids. Germline-derived CDR1 and CDR2 are SGHRS and YFSETQ. The CDR3 is CASRTRQANPYNEQFF. CDR3 coding DNA: TGCGCCAGCAGAACTAGACAGGCCAACCCCTACAATGAGCAGTTCTTC.

V usage is TRBV5-1 and J usage is TRBJ2-5, with 8 bases matching TRBD1. The germline V gene encodes CDR1 SGHRS and CDR2 YFSETQ. Losses at the gene ends were 3 bases for V and 4 bases for J; bases not matched to a gene: 2. The CDR3 length is 13 residues. CDR3 sequence: CASSSGTGETQYF. The DNA for the CDR3 is TGCGCCAGCAGCTCCGGGACAGGAGAGACCCAGTACTTC.

This clone has a handful of counts. V gene TRBV9 combines with J gene TRBJ2-6; D possibly corresponds to TRBD1 (5 bases). The CDR3 is 16 amino acids. Per the germline V gene, CDR1 is SGDLS and CDR2 is YYNGEE. The V end was cut by 0 bases, the J end by 5 bases, with 12 bases between. This chain's CDR3 is CASSVASRQRANVLTF. CDR3 bases: TGTGCCAGCAGCGTAGCTTCGAGACAGAGGGCCAACGTCCTGACTTTC.

This clone showed up just a few times. The chain combines TRBV19 with TRBJ2-1, with unresolved D. Trimming cost V 8 bases and J 8 bases, with 13 bases left between them. Germline V gene sequence: CDR1 LNHDA, CDR2 SQIVND (reference sequence). The CDR3 has 12 amino acids. The CDR3 is CASRETFHEQFF. The CDR3 region has the DNA TGTGCCAGTCGCGAGACATTTCATGAGCAGTTCTTC.

On this clone: Other DNA sequences in this specimen translate into the identical CDR3. For the CDR3, the DNA is TGTGCCAGCAGCCCCCGGACAGGGAACACTGAAGCTTTCTTT. As protein: CASSPRTGNTEAFF. V usage is TRBV7-2 and J usage is TRBJ1-1, with TRBD1 matching over 7 bases. Germline V gene data show CDR1 as SGHTA and CDR2 as FQGNSA. The ends lost 5 bases at V and 1 base at J; junction bases unmatched: 4. This CDR3 spans 14 amino acids.

This clone appeared a few times. The chain is built from TRBV10-3 and TRBJ2-5; perhaps TRBD2 as D (5 bases). Germline lookup yields CDR1 ENHRY and CDR2 SYGVKD. The CDR3 runs to 13 residues. Trimming shortened V by 6 bases and J by 1 base, and 9 bases separated the two germline ends. The CDR3 nucleotides read TGTGCCATCAGGAGGGAAACCCAAGAGACCCAGTACTTC. Protein: CAIRRETQETQYF.

This clone was counted between two and nine times. The gene calls are TRBV30 and TRBJ2-2; 9 bases match TRBD2. Germline assignment: CDR1 GTSNPN and CDR2 SVGIG (reference sequence). V shed 4 bases and J 6 bases; nucleotides not matched to a gene: 6. CDR3 length: 14 amino acids. The CDR3 DNA reads TGTGCCTGGATGGGGGCTAGCGGGGCCGGGGAGCTGTTTTTT. Its protein product is CAWMGASGAGELFF.